A single sample is the source of the 3 T cell receptor beta chains below, sequenced in a study of cytomegalovirus exposure and HLA in healthy donors. The PCR employed 60 Vbeta primers together with 13 Jbeta primers. Measured with immunoSEQ multiplex PCR; TCRdb has only the in-frame clones, and not every one. Seen here are approximately 73,000 clones, 55% to 75% observed once, and the top ten hold about 5.7%. The sequenced material came from PBMCs. These receptor sequences come from a man aged 30 to 39 in good health and CMV-seropositive.

About this clone: Since no conserved phenylalanine or tryptophan closes the CDR3, a read error is the likely cause. No DNA is shown, since the ends of the CDR3 on it are uncertain; the CDR3 is the one TCRdb lists. The chain recombines TRBV5-1 with TRBJ2-3; the D call of TRBD2 is as the table states it, not checked on the DNA. In germline, CDR1 is SGHRS, CDR2 YFSETQ. The CDR3 has 13 residues if both end residues are counted. The CDR3 reads CASSPLGGTTRIV.

This clone is a singleton in its sample. The CDR3 reads CAISGGPSREEKLFF. CDR3 sequence (DNA): TGTGCCATCAGTGGGGGGCCTTCCAGGGAAGAAAAACTGTTTTTT. V usage is TRBV10-3 and J usage is TRBJ1-4, with a tentative D call TRBD1 (6 bases). The CDR3 covers 15 residues. Germline V gene data show CDR1 as ENHRY and CDR2 as SYGVKD. V lost 4 bases to trimming and J lost 8 bases, with 17 bases between them.

This clone was detected only a few times. The rearrangement uses TRBV28 and TRBJ2-7; D unresolved. Germline V gives CDR1 MDHEN, CDR2 SYDVKM. CDR3 size: 10 residues. Trimming cost V 7 bases and J 6 bases, with 7 bases left between them. The CDR3 protein is CASKHVEQYF. CDR3 coding DNA: TGTGCCAGCAAGCACGTCGAGCAGTACTTC.